The present entry profiles one T cell receptor beta chain with its context. The CDR3 is 15 amino acids. Germline V gene sequence: CDR1 LGHNA, CDR2 YNFKEQ. V shed 0 bases and J shed 6 bases, with 12 bases lying between them. This sample was included in a study of OX40 agonist ivuxolimab in advanced cancers. Whole-study context: In this trial design, patients received ivuxolimab intravenously at 0.01 to 10 mg/kg every 2 weeks. Partial response was recorded in three patients: one hepatocellular carcinoma and two cutaneous melanoma cases. The mean age was roughly 60 years, ranging from 23 to 79, with over 70% of participants male.

Data came from immunoSEQ multiplex PCR; TCRdb stores just in-frame clones and leaves some out. Among 15,000 to 20,000 clones listed, roughly 88% were seen once. This TCR derives from an adult with an advanced solid tumor such as melanoma, head and neck, liver or kidney cancer. This specimen was CD4+ or CD8+ T cells sorted from blood, taken in a trial of the OX40 agonist ivuxolimab. This chain connects TRBV4-2 to TRBJ1-5, with D possibly matching TRBD1 (6 bases). The DNA for the CDR3 is TGTGCCAGCAGCCAAGATTTTGGAGGGGGTCAGCCCCAGCATTTT. It codes for CASSQDFGGGQPQHF.